The source of this TCR beta chain is a study of OX40 agonist ivuxolimab in advanced cancers. The CDR3 spans 14 residues. V lost 5 bases and J lost 5; bases outside the gene matches: 5. Germline V gives CDR1 SNHLY, CDR2 FYNNEI. The method was immunoSEQ multiplex PCR; TCRdb's version includes in-frame clones alone and lacks a portion of them. The data show 70,000 to 95,000 clones, 80% to 90% seen once. The receptor comes from an adult with an advanced solid tumor such as melanoma, head and neck, liver or kidney cancer. The sample was CD4+ or CD8+ T cells sorted from blood, taken in a trial of the OX40 agonist ivuxolimab. This chain connects TRBV2 to TRBJ1-2, with 10 bases identical to TRBD1. The CDR3 is CASSTGTGAYGYTF. In DNA form, the CDR3 reads TGTGCCAGCAGTACCGGGACAGGGGCTTATGGCTACACCTTC.